This T cell receptor (beta chain) was documented in a study of cytomegalovirus exposure and HLA in healthy donors. Primers: 60 Vbeta forward and 13 Jbeta reverse. Sequenced by immunoSEQ multiplex PCR; TCRdb stores in-frame clones only, minus some. The sample holds about 130,000 clones; 75% to 90% are singletons and the top ten take about 20%. V dropped 5 bases and J dropped 5; count of bases not matched to a gene: 5. The CDR3 has 14 residues. In germline, CDR1 is MNHEY, CDR2 SMNVEV (reference sequence). V usage is TRBV27 and J usage is TRBJ1-2; 10 bases map to TRBD1. Sequencing input: PBMCs. The clonotype was recovered from a man aged 18 to 30 in good health and CMV-seropositive. The CDR3 is CASSPDRGSYGYTF. CDR3 in DNA: TGTGCCAGCAGTCCGGACAGGGGGTCTTATGGCTACACCTTC.